The entry below describes one T cell receptor (beta chain). Sequenced by immunoSEQ multiplex PCR; TCRdb stores in-frame clones only, minus some. The table has about 33,000 clones, over 85% seen once. This entry comes from a study of T cell clones after liver transplantation. Study-level background: Samples came from ITN030ST, which attempted immunosuppression withdrawal within 2 years of liver transplantation.

In germline, CDR1 is SEHNR, CDR2 FQNEAQ (reference sequence). V shed 4 bases and J 8 bases; nucleotides not matched to a gene: 7. The CDR3 runs to 16 residues. The source material was CD8+ T cells from blood, sampled 12 months after liver transplant. V is TRBV7-9 and J is TRBJ2-1; 14 positions agree with TRBD2. The sequence was collected from a human patient who received a liver transplant. Part of the T cells may come from the graft donor. The CDR3: CASSSEGTSGSHEQFF. In DNA, the CDR3 is TGTGCCAGCAGCTCAGAGGGGACTAGCGGGAGCCATGAGCAGTTCTTC.